The clone carrying this TCR beta chain was seen only a few times. Its antigen is not identified. This record belongs to a study of chemoradiotherapy in HPV16-positive cancers. J gave up 14 bases and V 6 bases, and 4 bases lay outside the gene matches. The germline gives CDR1 MNHEY, CDR2 SVGAGI. There are 11 residues in the CDR3. Study-wide points: Candidate HPV-specific clones and E7-related TCR motifs grew in tumor during treatment.

The assay was immunoSEQ multiplex PCR, and TCRdb's table has in-frame clones only and misses some. The sample contains 700 to 850 clones, over 75% of which appear only once. The gene calls are TRBV6-5 and TRBJ2-1, with TRBD2 matching 10 bases. The receptor was derived from a human donor with HPV-associated anogenital cancer. The material was tumor tissue, obtained from a patient who underwent chemoradiotherapy. The CDR3 is CASRRGLAEFF. CDR3 sequence (DNA): TGTGCCAGCAGACGCGGACTAGCGGAGTTCTTC.